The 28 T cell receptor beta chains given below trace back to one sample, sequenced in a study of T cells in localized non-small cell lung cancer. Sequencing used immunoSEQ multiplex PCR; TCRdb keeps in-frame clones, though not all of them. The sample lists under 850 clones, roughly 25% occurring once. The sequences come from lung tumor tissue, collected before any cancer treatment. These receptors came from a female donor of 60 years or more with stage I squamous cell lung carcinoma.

CDR3 in DNA: TGTGCCAGCAGCTTAGGCAGGGGGAACACAGATACGCAGTATTTT. It translates to CASSLGRGNTDTQYF. The V and J genes are TRBV11-3 and TRBJ2-3; 7 bases map to TRBD1. With V trimmed by 1 base and J by 2 bases, 3 bases remained unmatched. Germline V lookup: CDR1 SGHNT, CDR2 YENEEA. The CDR3 is 15 residues long.

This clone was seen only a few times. This CDR3 reads CASNSFPGPNEKLFF. The DNA of the CDR3 is TGTGCCAGCAACTCTTTTCCGGGCCCTAATGAAAAACTGTTTTTT. The chain is built from TRBV28 and TRBJ1-4; unclear D gene. CDR3 length: 15 amino acids. Germline CDR1 reads MDHEN; CDR2 reads SYDVKM. V was clipped by 7 bases and J by 3 bases, with 15 bases between them.

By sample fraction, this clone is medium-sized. Written as DNA, the CDR3 is TGTGCCAGCAGCTCCAGGGAAAGGGGGGCAAAAAAGCAGTTCTTC. Amino acids: CASSSRERGAKKQFF. The chain uses TRBV11-3 and TRBJ2-1; D assignment may be TRBD1 or TRBD2 (6 bases each). The V and J ends lost 4 bases and 11 bases respectively, with 21 bases between them. Germline values: CDR1 SGHNT, CDR2 YENEEA. The CDR3 length is 15 residues.

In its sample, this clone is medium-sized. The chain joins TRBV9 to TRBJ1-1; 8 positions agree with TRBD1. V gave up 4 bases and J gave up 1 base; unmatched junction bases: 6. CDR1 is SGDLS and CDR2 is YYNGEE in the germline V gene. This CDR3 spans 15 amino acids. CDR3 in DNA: TGTGCCAGCAGCACTTGGACAGGGCGGAACACTGAAGCTTTCTTT. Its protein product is CASSTWTGRNTEAFF.

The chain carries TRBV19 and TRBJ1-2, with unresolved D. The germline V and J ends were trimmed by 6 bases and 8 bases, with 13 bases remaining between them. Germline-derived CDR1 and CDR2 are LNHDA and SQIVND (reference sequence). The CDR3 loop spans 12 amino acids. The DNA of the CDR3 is TGTGCCAGTAGGCCTTCCATCGGGGGCTACACCTTC. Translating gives CASRPSIGGYTF.

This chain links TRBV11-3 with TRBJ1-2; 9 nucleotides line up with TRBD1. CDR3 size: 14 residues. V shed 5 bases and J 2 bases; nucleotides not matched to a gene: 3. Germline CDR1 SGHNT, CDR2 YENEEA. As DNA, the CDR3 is TGTGCCAGCAGCGGGACAGGGTTCAACTATGGCTACACCTTC. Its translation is CASSGTGFNYGYTF. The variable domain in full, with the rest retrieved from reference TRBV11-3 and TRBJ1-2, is EAGVVQSPRYKIIEKKQPVAFWCNPISGHNTLYWYLQNLGQGPELLIRYENEEAVDDSQLPKDRFSAERLKGVDSTLKIQPAELGDSAVYLCASSGTGFNYGYTFGSGTRLTVV.

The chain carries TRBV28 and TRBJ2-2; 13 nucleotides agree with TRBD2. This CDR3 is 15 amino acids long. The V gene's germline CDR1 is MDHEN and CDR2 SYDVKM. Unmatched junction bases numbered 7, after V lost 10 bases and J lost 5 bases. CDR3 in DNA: TGTGCCACCCTGACTAGCGGGAGGCCTACCGGGGAGCTGTTTTTT. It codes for CATLTSGRPTGELFF.

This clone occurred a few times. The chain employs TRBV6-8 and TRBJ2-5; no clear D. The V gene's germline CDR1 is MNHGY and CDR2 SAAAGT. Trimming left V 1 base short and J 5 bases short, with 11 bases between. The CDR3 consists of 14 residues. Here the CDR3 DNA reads TGTGCCAGCAGTTACTACTCCGAAACGGAGACCCAGTACTTC. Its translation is CASSYYSETETQYF.

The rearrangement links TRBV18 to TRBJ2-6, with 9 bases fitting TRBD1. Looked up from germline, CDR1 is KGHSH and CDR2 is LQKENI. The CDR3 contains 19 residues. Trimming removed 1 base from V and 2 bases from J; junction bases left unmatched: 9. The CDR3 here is CASSPLNPGQGTGANVLTF. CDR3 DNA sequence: TGTGCCAGCTCACCACTAAACCCGGGACAGGGTACTGGGGCCAACGTCCTGACTTTC.

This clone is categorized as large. As DNA, the CDR3 is TGTGCCAGCAGTGGGGACAGGGACCAGAACACTGAAGCTTTCTTT. Translation: CASSGDRDQNTEAFF. This chain links TRBV9 with TRBJ1-1, with TRBD1 matching 9 bases. CDR1 and CDR2 from the germline V gene are SGDLS and YYNGEE. The CDR3 is made up of 15 amino acids. J gave up 1 base and V 5 bases, and 6 bases lay outside the gene matches.

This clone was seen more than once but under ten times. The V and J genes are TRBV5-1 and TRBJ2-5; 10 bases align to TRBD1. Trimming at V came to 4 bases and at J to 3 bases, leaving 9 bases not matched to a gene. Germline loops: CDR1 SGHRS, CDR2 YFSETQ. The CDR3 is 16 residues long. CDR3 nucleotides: TGCGCCAGCAGCCACTTAGCCGGGACAGGGGAAGAGACCCAGTACTTC. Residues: CASSHLAGTGEETQYF.

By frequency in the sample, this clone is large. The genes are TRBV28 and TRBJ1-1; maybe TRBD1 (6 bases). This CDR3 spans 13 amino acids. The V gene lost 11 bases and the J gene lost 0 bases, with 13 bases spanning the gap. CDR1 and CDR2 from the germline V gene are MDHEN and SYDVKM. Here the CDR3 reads CALRTELNTEAFF. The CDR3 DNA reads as TGTGCCTTGAGGACAGAATTGAACACTGAAGCTTTCTTT.

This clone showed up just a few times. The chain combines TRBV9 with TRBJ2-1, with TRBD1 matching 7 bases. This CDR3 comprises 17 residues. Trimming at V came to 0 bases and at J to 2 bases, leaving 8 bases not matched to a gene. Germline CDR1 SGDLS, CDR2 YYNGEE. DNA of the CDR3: TGTGCCAGCAGCGTAGCAATAGGACAGGTTACCTACAATGAGCAGTTCTTC. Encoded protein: CASSVAIGQVTYNEQFF.

CDR3 sequence reads: CASSLEDTGTSGTDTQYF. The CDR3, as DNA: TGTGCCAGCAGCTTAGAGGATACCGGGACTAGCGGCACAGATACGCAGTATTTT. The V gene is TRBV11-3, the J gene TRBJ2-3, with 10 bases identical to TRBD2. Germline V lookup: CDR1 SGHNT, CDR2 YENEEA. This CDR3 has 18 residues. Losses at the gene ends were 0 bases for V and 1 base for J; bases not matched to a gene: 7.

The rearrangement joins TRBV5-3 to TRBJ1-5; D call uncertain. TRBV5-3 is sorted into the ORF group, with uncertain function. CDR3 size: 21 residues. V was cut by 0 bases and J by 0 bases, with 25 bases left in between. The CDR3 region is CARSLGQSRRFLVASNQPQHF. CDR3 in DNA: TGTGCCAGAAGCTTGGGGCAATCAAGGCGGTTCCTGGTGGCTAGCAATCAGCCCCAGCATTTT.

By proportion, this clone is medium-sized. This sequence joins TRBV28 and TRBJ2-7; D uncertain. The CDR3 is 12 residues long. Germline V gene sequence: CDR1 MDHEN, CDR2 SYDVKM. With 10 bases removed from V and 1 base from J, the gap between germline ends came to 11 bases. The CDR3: CAIEGPSYEQYF. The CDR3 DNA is TGTGCCATCGAAGGTCCTTCCTACGAGCAGTACTTC.

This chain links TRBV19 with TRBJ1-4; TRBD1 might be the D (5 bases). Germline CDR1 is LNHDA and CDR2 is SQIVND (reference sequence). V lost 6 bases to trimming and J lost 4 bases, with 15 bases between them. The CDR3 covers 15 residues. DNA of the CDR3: TGTGCCAGTAGATCTACTGGGACCGTTAATGAAAAACTGTTTTTT. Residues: CASRSTGTVNEKLFF.

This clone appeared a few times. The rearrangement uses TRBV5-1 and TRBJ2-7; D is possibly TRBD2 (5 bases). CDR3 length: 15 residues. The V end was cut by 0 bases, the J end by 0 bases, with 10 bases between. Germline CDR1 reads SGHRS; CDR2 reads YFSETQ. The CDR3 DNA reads TGCGCCAGCAGCTTGGGAGGGTTTAGCTCCTACGAGCAGTACTTC. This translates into CASSLGGFSSYEQYF.

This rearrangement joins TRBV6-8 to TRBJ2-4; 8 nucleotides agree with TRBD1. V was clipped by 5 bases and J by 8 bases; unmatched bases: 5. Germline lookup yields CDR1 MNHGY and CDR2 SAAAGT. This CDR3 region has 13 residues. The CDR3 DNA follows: TGTGCCAGCAGTACCTACAGGGGGGACATTCAGTACTTC. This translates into CASSTYRGDIQYF.

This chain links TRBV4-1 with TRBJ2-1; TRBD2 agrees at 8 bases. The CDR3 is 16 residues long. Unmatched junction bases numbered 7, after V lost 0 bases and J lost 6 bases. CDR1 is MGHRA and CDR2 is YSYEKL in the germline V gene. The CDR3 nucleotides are TGCGCCAGCAGCCAAGAGTGGGCGGGAGGTCGCAATGAGCAGTTCTTC. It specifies CASSQEWAGGRNEQFF.

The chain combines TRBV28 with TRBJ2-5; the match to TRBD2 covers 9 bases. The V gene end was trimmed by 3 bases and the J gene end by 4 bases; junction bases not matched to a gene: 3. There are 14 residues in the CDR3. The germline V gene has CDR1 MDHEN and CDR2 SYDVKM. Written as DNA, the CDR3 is TGTGCCAGCAGTTTGGCGGGGGGGGCAGAGACCCAGTACTTC. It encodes CASSLAGGAETQYF. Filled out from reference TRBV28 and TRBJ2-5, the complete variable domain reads DVKVTQSSRYLVKRTGEKVFLECVQDMDHENMFWYRQDPGLGLRLIYFSYDVKMKEKGDIPEGYSVSREKKERFSLILESASTNQTSMYLCASSLAGGAETQYFGPGTRLLVL.

CDR3 bases: TGTGCCAGCAGCCAGGACCTAGCGGGGGGATCGCAGTTCTTC. Protein product: CASSQDLAGGSQFF. The chain has TRBV14 and TRBJ2-1; 11 nucleotides match TRBD2. The CDR3 contains 14 residues. V lost 3 bases and J lost 12; bases outside the gene matches: 7. Germline loops: CDR1 SGHDN, CDR2 FVKESK.

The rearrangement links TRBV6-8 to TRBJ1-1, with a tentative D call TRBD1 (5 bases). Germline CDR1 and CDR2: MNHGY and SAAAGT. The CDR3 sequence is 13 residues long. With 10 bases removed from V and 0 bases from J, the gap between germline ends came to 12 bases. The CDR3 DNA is TGTGCCACCTTAGACAGCTTGAACACTGAAGCTTTCTTT. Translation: CATLDSLNTEAFF.

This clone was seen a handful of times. The CDR3 here is CASSPGRERNTEAFF. Here the CDR3 DNA reads TGTGCCAGCTCACCAGGGAGAGAACGGAACACTGAAGCTTTCTTT. The V call is TRBV18, the J call TRBJ1-1; no clear D gene. Germline CDR1 is KGHSH and CDR2 is LQKENI. The CDR3 contains 15 residues. The V end lost 2 bases, the J end lost 1 base, and 11 bases lay between the germline ends.

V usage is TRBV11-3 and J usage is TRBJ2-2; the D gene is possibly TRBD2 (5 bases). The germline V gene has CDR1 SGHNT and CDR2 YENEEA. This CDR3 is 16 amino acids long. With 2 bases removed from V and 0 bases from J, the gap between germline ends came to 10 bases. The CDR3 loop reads CASSLLEAANTGELFF. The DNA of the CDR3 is TGTGCCAGCAGCTTACTGGAGGCAGCGAACACCGGGGAGCTGTTTTTT.

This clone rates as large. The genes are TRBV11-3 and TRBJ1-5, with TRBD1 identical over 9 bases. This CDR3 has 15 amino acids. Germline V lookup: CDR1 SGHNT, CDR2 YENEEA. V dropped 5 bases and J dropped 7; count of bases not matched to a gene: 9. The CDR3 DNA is TGTGCCAGCAGCACGGGACAGGGCTGGGACCAGCCCCAGCATTTT. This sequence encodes CASSTGQGWDQPQHF. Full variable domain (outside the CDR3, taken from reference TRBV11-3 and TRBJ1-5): EAGVVQSPRYKIIEKKQPVAFWCNPISGHNTLYWYLQNLGQGPELLIRYENEEAVDDSQLPKDRFSAERLKGVDSTLKIQPAELGDSAVYLCASSTGQGWDQPQHFGDGTRLSIL.

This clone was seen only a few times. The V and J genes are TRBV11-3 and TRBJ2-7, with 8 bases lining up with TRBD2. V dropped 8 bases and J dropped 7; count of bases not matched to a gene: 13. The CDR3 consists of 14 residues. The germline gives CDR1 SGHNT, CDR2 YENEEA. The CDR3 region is CASSSPGTRREQYF. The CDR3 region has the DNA TGTGCCAGCTCCTCACCCGGGACTAGGAGAGAGCAGTACTTC.

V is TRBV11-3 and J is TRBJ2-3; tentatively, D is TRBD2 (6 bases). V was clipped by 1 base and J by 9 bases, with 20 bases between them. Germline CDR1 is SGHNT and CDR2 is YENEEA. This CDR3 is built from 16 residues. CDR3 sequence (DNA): TGTGCCAGCAGCTTAGTTGGAGGGACCGGGGGAGTCACGCAGTATTTT. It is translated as CASSLVGGTGGVTQYF.